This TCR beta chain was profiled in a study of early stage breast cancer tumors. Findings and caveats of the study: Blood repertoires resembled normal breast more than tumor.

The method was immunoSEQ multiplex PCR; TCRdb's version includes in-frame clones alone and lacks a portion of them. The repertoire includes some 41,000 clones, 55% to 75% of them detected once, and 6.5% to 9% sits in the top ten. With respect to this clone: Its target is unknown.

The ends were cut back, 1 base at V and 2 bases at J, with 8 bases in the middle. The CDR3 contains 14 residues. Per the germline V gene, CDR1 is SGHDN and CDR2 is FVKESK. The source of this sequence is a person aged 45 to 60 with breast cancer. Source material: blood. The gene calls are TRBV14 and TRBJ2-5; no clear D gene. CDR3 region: CASSQGQDQETQYF. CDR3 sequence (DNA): TGTGCCAGCAGCCAAGGGCAGGATCAAGAGACCCAGTACTTC. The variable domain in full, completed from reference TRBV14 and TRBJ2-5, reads EAGVTQFPSHSVIEKGQTVTLRCDPISGHDNLYWYRRVMGKEIKFLLHFVKESKQDESGMPNNRFLAERTGGTYSTLKVQPAELEDSGVYFCASSQGQDQETQYFGPGTRLLVL.